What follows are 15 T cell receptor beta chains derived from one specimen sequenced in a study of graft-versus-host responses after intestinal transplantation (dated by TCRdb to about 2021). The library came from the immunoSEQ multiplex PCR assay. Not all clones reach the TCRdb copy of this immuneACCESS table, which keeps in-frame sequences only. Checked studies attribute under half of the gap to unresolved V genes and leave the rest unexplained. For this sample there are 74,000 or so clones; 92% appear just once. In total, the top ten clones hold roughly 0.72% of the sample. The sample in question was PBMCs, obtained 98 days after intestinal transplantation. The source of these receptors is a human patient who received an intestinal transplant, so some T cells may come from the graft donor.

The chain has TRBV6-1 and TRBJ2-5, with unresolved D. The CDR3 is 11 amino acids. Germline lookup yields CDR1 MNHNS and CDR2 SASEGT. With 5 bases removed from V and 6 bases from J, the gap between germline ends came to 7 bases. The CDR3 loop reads CASSYGQTQYF. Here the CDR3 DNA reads TGTGCCAGCAGTTATGGGCAGACCCAGTACTTC.

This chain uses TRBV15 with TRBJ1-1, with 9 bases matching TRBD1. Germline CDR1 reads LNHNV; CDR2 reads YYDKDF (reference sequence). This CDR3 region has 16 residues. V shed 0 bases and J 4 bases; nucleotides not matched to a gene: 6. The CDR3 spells CATSRDIGTGFTEAFF. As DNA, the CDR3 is TGTGCCACCAGCAGAGATATTGGGACAGGGTTCACTGAAGCTTTCTTT. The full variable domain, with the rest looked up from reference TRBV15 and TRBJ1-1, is DAMVIQNPRYQVTQFGKPVTLSCSQTLNHNVMYWYQQKSSQAPKLLFHYYDKDFNNEADTPDNFQSRRPNTSFCFLDIRSPGLGDTAMYLCATSRDIGTGFTEAFFGQGTRLTVV.

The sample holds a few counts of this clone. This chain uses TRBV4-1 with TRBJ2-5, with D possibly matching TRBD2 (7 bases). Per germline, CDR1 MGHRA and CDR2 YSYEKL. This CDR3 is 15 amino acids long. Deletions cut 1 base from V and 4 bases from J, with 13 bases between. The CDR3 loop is CASSQVAGAGETQYF. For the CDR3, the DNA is TGCGCCAGCAGCCAAGTTGCGGGGGCAGGAGAGACCCAGTACTTC.

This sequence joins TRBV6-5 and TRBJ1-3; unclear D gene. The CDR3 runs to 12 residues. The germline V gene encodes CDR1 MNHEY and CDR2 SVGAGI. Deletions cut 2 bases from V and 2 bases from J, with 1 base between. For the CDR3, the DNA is TGTGCCAGCAGTTACACTGGAAACACCATATATTTT. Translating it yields CASSYTGNTIYF.

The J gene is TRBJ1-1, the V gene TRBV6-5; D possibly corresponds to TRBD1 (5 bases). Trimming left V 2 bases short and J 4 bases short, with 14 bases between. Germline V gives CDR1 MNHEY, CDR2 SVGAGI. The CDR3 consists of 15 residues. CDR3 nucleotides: TGTGCCAGCAGTTACGCCGAATGGGGGGGCACTGAAGCTTTCTTT. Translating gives CASSYAEWGGTEAFF.

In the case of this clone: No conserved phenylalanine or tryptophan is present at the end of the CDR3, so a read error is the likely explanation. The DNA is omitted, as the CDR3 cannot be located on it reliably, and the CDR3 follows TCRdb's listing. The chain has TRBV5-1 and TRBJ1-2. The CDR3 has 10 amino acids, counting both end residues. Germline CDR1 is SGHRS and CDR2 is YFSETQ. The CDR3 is CASSLVSPRS.

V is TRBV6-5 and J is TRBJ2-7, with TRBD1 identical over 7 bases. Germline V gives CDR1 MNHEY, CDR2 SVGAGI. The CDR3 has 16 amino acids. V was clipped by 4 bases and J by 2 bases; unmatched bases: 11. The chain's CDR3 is CASSFKVQGITYEQYF. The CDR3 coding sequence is TGTGCCAGCAGTTTTAAGGTACAGGGGATCACCTACGAGCAGTACTTC.

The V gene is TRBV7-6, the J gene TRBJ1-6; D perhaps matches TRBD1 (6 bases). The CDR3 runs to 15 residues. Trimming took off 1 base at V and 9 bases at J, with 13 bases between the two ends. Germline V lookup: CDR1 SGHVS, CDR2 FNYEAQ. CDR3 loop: CASSLEQGRGSPLHF. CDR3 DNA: TGTGCCAGCAGCTTAGAACAGGGAAGGGGTTCACCCCTCCACTTT.

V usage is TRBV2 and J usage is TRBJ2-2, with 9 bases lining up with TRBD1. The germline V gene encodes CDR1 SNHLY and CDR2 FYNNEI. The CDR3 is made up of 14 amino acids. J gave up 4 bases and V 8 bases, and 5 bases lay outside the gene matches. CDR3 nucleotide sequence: TGTGCCAGCCTGGGACAGGGAGTCACCGGGGAGCTGTTTTTT. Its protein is CASLGQGVTGELFF.

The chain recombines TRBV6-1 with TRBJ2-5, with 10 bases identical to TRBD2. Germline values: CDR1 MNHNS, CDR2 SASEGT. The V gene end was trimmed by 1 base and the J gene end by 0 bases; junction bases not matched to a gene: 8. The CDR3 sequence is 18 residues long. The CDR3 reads CASSEGLAGVSYQETQYF. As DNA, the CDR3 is TGTGCCAGCAGTGAAGGGCTAGCGGGGGTCTCGTACCAAGAGACCCAGTACTTC.

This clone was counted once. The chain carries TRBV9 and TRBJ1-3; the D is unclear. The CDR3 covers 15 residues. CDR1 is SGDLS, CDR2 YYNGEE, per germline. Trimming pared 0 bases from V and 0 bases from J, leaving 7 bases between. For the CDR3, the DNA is TGTGCCAGCAGCGTAGACGGGGTCTCTGGAAACACCATATATTTT. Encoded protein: CASSVDGVSGNTIYF.

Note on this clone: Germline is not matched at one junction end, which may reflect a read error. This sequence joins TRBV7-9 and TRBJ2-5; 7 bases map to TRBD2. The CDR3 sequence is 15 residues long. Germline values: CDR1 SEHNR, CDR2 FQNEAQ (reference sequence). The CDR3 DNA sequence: TGTGCCAGCAGCGTAGCCCCCGGGGAGGGAGAGACCCAGTACTTC. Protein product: CASSVAPGEGETQYF.

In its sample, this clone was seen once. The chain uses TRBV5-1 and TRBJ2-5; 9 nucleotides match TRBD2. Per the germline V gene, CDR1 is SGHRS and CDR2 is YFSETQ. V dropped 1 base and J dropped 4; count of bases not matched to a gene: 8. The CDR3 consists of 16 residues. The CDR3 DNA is TGCGCCAGCAGCTTGACCCGAGCGGGGGGACGAGAGACCCAGTACTTC. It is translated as CASSLTRAGGRETQYF. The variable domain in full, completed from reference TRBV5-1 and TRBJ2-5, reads KAGVTQTPRYLIKTRGQQVTLSCSPISGHRSVSWYQQTPGQGLQFLFEYFSETQRNKGNFPGRFSGRQFSNSRSEMNVSTLELGDSALYLCASSLTRAGGRETQYFGPGTRLLVL.

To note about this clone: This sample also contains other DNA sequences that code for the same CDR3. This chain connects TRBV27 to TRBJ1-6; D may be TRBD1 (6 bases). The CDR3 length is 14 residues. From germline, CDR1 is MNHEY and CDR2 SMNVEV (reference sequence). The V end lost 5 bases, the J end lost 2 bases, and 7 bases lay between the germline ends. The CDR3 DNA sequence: TGTGCCAGCAGTAACAGGGCCTATAATTCACCCCTCCACTTT. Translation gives CASSNRAYNSPLHF.

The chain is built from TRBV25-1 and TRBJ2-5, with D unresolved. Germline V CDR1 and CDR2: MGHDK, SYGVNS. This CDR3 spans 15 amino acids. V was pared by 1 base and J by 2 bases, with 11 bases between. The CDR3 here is CASSEFVSAQETQYF. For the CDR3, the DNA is TGTGCCAGCAGTGAATTTGTCAGTGCGCAAGAGACCCAGTACTTC.